The clone carrying this TCR beta chain was found a few times. Its antigen remains unknown. This sample was taken from a study of early T cells in non-severe SARS-CoV-2 infection. Attachment of unique molecular identifiers to individual cDNA molecules was performed. TCRdb processed the 5' RACE reads anew with MiXCR; each CDR3 protein has one entry. The table records about 64,000 distinct CDR3 sequences, around 4.7% of them present only once. Germline V gene sequence: CDR1 MNHNY, CDR2 SVGAGI (reference sequence). V lost 3 bases to trimming and J lost 2 bases, with 8 bases between them. The CDR3 contains 13 residues. Study results and limitations: VDJdb-based matching was biased toward anti-spike CD8 responses and missed private and CD4 specificities.

The chain carries TRBV6-6 and TRBJ2-7; no firm D call. The material sequenced was whole blood. The TCR originated in an adult who was a healthcare worker with PCR-confirmed SARS-CoV-2 infection or an uninfected control (not recorded which). This CDR3 is CASSYNEAYEQYF. CDR3 nucleotide sequence: TGTGCCAGCAGTTATAATGAAGCCTACGAGCAGTACTTC.